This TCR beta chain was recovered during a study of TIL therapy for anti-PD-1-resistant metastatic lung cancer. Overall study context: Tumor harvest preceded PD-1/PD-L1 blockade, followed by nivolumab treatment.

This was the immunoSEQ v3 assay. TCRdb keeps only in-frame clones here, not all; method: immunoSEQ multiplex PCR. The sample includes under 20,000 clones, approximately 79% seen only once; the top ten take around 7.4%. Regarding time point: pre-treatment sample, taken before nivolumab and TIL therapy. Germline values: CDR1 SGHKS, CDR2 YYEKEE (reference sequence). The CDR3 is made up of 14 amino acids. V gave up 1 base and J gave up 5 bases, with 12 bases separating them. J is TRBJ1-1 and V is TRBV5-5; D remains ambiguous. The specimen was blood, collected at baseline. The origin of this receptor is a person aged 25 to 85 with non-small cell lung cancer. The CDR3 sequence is CASSLISAGTEAFF. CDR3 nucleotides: TGTGCCAGCAGCTTGATATCGGCCGGTACTGAAGCTTTCTTT.